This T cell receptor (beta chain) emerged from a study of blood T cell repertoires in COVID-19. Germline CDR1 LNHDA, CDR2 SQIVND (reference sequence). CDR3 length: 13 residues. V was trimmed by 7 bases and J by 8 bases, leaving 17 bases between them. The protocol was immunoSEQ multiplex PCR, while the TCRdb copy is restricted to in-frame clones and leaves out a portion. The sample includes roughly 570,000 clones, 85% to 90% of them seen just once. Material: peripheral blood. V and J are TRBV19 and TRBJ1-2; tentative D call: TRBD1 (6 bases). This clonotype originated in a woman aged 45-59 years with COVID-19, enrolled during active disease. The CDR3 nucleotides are TGTGCCAGTACCGTACAGGGAACTTGGGGCTACACCTTC. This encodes CASTVQGTWGYTF.